This T cell receptor (beta chain) was profiled in a study of blood T cell repertoires in COVID-19. Only in-frame clones appear in the TCRdb table, and some are missing; sequencing was by immunoSEQ multiplex PCR. The profile shows fewer than 500,000 clones, 87% of them singletons. The table lists this clone with a count of one. Participants reported their clinical history, and cohort assignment relied on those reports. Germline V gives CDR1 SGHRS, CDR2 YFSETQ. The CDR3 sequence is 14 residues long. Deletions cut 0 bases from V and 8 bases from J, with 14 bases between. V usage is TRBV5-1 and J usage is TRBJ1-2; perhaps TRBD1 as D (5 bases). The sequence was collected from a woman younger than 35 with acute COVID-19. Sequencing used PBMCs or T cells enriched from blood (not recorded which). The CDR3 nucleotides read TGCGCCAGCAGCTTGGAAGGGGTTCCCGAGGGCTACACCTTC. Amino acids: CASSLEGVPEGYTF.